The 5 T cell receptor beta chains given below trace back to one sample, sequenced in a study of identifying expanded T cells in peripheral blood. Clones were sequenced by immunoSEQ multiplex PCR, and TCRdb holds only the in-frame ones, with some missing. This sample has over 100,000 clones; about 87% occur once, and the top ten carry approximately 8%. The sequenced material came from blood. The receptors shown here come from a person aged 18-70 years in good health.

This chain uses TRBV6-4 with TRBJ2-3; TRBD2 might be the D (5 bases). The CDR3 runs 12 residues. V gave up 10 bases and J gave up 1 base, with 9 bases separating them. Germline assignment: CDR1 MRHNA and CDR2 SNTAGT. The CDR3: CAIRTGTDTQYF. As DNA, the CDR3 is TGTGCCATAAGGACTGGCACAGATACGCAGTATTTT.

The J gene is TRBJ1-1, the V gene TRBV11-2, with unresolved D. Germline loops: CDR1 SGHAT, CDR2 FQNNGV. This CDR3 comprises 14 residues. Trimming shortened V by 0 bases and J by 7 bases, and 12 bases separated the two germline ends. CDR3 sequence: CASSLDRVSHEAFF. The CDR3 coding sequence is TGTGCCAGCAGCTTAGATCGAGTATCGCATGAAGCTTTCTTT.

V usage is TRBV7-9 and J usage is TRBJ1-2; weak D call: TRBD1 (5 bases). CDR1 SEHNR and CDR2 FQNEAQ come from the germline V gene (reference sequence). Trimming pared 3 bases from V and 0 bases from J, leaving 11 bases between. The CDR3 extends over 15 amino acids. CDR3 DNA: TGTGCCAGCAGCTTCGAACAGGCAGCTAACTATGGCTACACCTTC. This codes for CASSFEQAANYGYTF.

This clone appeared a few times. CDR3 in amino acids: CASTNSNSAEKLFF. The CDR3 nucleotides read TGTGCCAGTACTAACTCTAACTCGGCTGAAAAACTGTTTTTT. The chain carries TRBV18 and TRBJ1-4; D is unresolved. CDR1 is KGHSH and CDR2 is LQKENI in the germline V gene. The CDR3 length is 14 residues. Deletions cut 9 bases from V and 7 bases from J, with 18 bases between.

This chain connects TRBV6-6 to TRBJ2-7; the D gene is possibly TRBD1 (5 bases). CDR1 is MNHNY and CDR2 is SVGAGI in the germline V gene (reference sequence). The CDR3 sequence is 11 residues long. Trimming removed 8 bases at V and 7 bases at J, with 12 bases between. CDR3 sequence (DNA): TGTGCCAGCGGAGTAACAGGAGAGCAGTACTTC. Protein sequence: CASGVTGEQYF.